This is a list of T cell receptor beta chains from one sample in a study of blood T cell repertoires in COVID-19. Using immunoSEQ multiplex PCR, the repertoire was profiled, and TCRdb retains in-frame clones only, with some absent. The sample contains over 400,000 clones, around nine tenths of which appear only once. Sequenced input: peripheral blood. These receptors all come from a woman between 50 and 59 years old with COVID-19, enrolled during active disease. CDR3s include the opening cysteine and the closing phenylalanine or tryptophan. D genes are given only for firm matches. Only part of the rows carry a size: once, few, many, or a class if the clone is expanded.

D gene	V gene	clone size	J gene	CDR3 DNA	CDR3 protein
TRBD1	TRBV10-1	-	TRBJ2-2	TGCGCCAGCAGTGAGGGGACAGGGTATACCGGGGAGCTGTTTTTT	CASSEGTGYTGELFF
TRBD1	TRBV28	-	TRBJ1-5	TGTGCCAGCAGTCTATTCCCCGGACAGGAAGGTCAGCCCCAGCATTTT	CASSLFPGQEGQPQHF
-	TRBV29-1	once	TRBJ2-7	TGCAGCGTCCCCGCCACAGACTCCTACGAGCAGTACTTC	CSVPATDSYEQYF
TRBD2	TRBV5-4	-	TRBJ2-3	TGTGCCAGCAGCTTGGCGGGCCGCGGGGGGGATACGCAGTATTTT	CASSLAGRGGDTQYF
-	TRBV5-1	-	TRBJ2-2	TGCGCCAGCAGCTCCTCGCTAAGGGGAACCCCCGGGGAGCTGTTTTTT	CASSSSLRGTPGELFF
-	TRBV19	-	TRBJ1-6	TGTGCCAGTAGGCCAGCCGGTTGGGAGAATTCACCCCTCCACTTT	CASRPAGWENSPLHF
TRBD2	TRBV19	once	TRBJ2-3	TGTGCCAGTAGTATGGGGCTAGCGGGGGGAAGGGCAGATACGCAGTATTTT	CASSMGLAGGRADTQYF
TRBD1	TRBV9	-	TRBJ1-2	TGTGCCAGCAGCGTACCAGGGGGCTATGGCTACACCTTC	CASSVPGGYGYTF
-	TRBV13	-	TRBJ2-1	TGTGCCAGCAGCCCAAGCGTCTCTTTCCAGTCCAATGAGCAGTTCTTC	CASSPSVSFQSNEQFF
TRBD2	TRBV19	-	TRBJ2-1	TGTGCCAGTAGTTTCTCCATGGCGGGGGGTAATGAGCAGTTCTTC	CASSFSMAGGNEQFF
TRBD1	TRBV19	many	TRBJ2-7	TGTGCCAGTAGTCACCTGAGAGGGACAGGGAGACCCTACGAGCAGTACTTC	CASSHLRGTGRPYEQYF
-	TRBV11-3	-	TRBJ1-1	TGTGCCAGCAGCTACAGTTTAACCACTGAAGCTTTCTTT	CASSYSLTTEAFF
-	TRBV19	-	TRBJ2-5	TGTGCCAGTAGCGACCTCCGGGGTGAGGCCCAGTACTTC	CASSDLRGEAQYF
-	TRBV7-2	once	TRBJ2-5	TGTGCCAGCAGCTTGGGATCAGCGGCCCTGATGGAGACCCAGTACTTC	CASSLGSAALMETQYF
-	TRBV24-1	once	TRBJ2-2	TGTGCCACCAGTGATTTTGGGGGAGGGGGCACCGGGGAGCTGTTTTTT	CATSDFGGGGTGELFF
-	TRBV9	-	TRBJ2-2	TGTGCCAGCAGCGTAGGAGGGGGTTTTACCGGGGAGCTGTTTTTT	CASSVGGGFTGELFF
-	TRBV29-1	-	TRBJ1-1	TGCAGCGTTGAGAGGCTTGTGAACACTGAAGCTTTCTTT	CSVERLVNTEAFF
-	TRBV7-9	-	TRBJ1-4	TGTGCCAGCAGCTTAGAACAGGGTCGAGAAAAACTGTTTTTT	CASSLEQGREKLFF
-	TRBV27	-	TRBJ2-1	TGTGCCAGCACTTTGGGGGGGGCGAATGAGCAGTTCTTC	CASTLGGANEQFF
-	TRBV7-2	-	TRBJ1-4	TGTGCCAGCAGCCTAGGTGGGGGGGCTGAAAAACTGTTTTTT	CASSLGGGAEKLFF
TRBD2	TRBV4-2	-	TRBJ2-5	TGTGCCAGCAGCCAAGTGAGGGGCGGGGGAGAGACCCAGTACTTC	CASSQVRGGGETQYF
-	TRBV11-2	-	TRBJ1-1	TGTGCCAGCAGCCTCAGGGTAGCCGAAGCTTTCTTT	CASSLRVAEAFF
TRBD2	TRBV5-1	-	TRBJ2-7	TGCGCCAGCAGCTTGCAGGGAGGGGAGCAGTACTTC	CASSLQGGEQYF
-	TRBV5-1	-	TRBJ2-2	TGCGCCAGCAGCTGGAGCGCAGGGCAAAACACCGGGGAGCTGTTTTTT	CASSWSAGQNTGELFF
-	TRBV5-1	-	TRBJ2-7	TGCGCCAGCAGCTTAACCGACACATCCTACGAGCAGTACTTC	CASSLTDTSYEQYF
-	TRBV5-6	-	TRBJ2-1	TGTGCCAGCAGCAAGGGACTCCTTCGAGGAAATGAGCAGTTCTTC	CASSKGLLRGNEQFF
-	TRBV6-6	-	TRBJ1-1	TGTGCCAGCACCCCCGCCCTTAAAGGGGCCTTTGAAGCTTTCTTT	CASTPALKGAFEAFF
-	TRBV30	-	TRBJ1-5	TGTGCCTGGAGTTTGAGTAAAGGCGGACCCCAGCATTTT	CAWSLSKGGPQHF
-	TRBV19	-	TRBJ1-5	TGTGCCAGTAGTATAGAATTCGGCAGGGATGTGCATTTT	CASSIEFGRDVHF
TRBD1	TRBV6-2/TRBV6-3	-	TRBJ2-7	TGTGCCAGCAGTATCGGACAGGGGTACTCCTACGAGCAGTACTTC	CASSIGQGYSYEQYF
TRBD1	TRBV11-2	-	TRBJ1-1	TGTGCCAGCAGCGAACAGGGGGGAACTGAAGCTTTCTTT	CASSEQGGTEAFF
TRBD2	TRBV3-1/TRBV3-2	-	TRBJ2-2	TGTGCCAGCAGTCCAGCGGGGGGCACGAACACCGGGGAGCTGTTTTTT	CASSPAGGTNTGELFF
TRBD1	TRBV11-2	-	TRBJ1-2	TGTGCCAGCAGCTTAGGGAGGGACAGGACCTATGGCTACACCTTC	CASSLGRDRTYGYTF
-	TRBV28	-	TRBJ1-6	TGTGCCACCCAGGGTTTTCGGGATTCACCCCTCCACTTT	CATQGFRDSPLHF
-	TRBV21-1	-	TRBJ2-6	TGTGCCAGCAGCAAAGTGGAGAGGGCGGGGGCCAACGTCCTGACTTTC	CASSKVERAGANVLTF
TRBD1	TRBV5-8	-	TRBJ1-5	TGTGCCAGCAGGGACAGGGGTTTTGGGCAGCCCCAGCATTTT	CASRDRGFGQPQHF
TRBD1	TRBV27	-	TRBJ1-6	TGTGCCAGCAGTACCCCCTTGGGGACAGCTAATAATTCACCCCTCCACTTT	CASSTPLGTANNSPLHF
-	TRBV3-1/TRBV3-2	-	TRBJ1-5	TGTGCCAGCAGCCAAGACAGGTTCGATCAGCCCCAGCATTTT	CASSQDRFDQPQHF
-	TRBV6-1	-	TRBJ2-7	TGTGCCAGCAGTGAAGGAGGAGGTCCCCACGAGCAGTACTTC	CASSEGGGPHEQYF
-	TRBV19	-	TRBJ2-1	TGTGCCAGTTCTCCGGAGGGCGGGAAGCAGTTCTTC	CASSPEGGKQFF
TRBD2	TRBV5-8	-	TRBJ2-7	TGTGCCAGCAGCCTAGCGGATCGTTCCGGAGAGCAGTACTTC	CASSLADRSGEQYF
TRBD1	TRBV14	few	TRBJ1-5	TGTGCCAGCAGGGACAGGGAGGAAAGCAATCAGCCCCAGCATTTT	CASRDREESNQPQHF
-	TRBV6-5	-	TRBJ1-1	TGTGCCAGCAGTTACTCGAACCAGGGTGGGACTGAAGCTTTCTTT	CASSYSNQGGTEAFF
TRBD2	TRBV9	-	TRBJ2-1	TGTGCCAGCAGCGTAGGGACTAGTTCCAATGAGCAGTTCTTC	CASSVGTSSNEQFF
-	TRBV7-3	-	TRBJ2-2	TGTGCCAGCAGCTTAAACTCGTTCACCGGGGAGCTGTTTTTT	CASSLNSFTGELFF
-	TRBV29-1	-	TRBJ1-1	TGCAGCGCCTCGGGGGGACACACTGAAGCTTTCTTT	CSASGGHTEAFF
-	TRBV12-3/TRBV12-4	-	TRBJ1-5	TGTGCCAGCACCTCTTATAGCAATCAGCCCCAGCATTTT	CASTSYSNQPQHF
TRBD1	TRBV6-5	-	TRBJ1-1	TGTGCCAGCAGTTACAAGGACAGGGGGCCGGGGACTGAAGCTTTCTTT	CASSYKDRGPGTEAFF
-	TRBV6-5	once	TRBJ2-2	TGTGCCAGCAGTTCAACTCAGGGGGAGCTGTTTTTT	CASSSTQGELFF
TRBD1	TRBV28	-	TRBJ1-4	TGTGCCAGCAGCCCGCCCGCCCGCAGGGGGGCTCATAATGAAAAACTGTTTTTT	CASSPPARRGAHNEKLFF
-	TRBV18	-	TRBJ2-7	TGTGCCAGCTCACCAGTCCCTGGCGGGGAGCAGTACTTC	CASSPVPGGEQYF
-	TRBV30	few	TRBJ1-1	TGTGCCTGGACGCCTACAGGGCCCACTGAAGCTTTCTTT	CAWTPTGPTEAFF
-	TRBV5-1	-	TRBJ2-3	TGCGCCAGCAGCTTGGCCCAAGCAACAGATACGCAGTATTTT	CASSLAQATDTQYF
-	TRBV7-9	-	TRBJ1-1	TGTGCCAGCAGCTCTACAGGGCCCACTGAAGCTTTCTTT	CASSSTGPTEAFF